This record looks at one T cell receptor beta chain sequence and its context. The antigen is not known. Via MiXCR, TCRdb re-called the 5' RACE reads, giving one row per CDR3 protein. This sample yields around 500,000 distinct CDR3 sequences, of which 13% to 15% are seen a single time; 0.52% belongs to the top ten. CDR3 length equals 14 residues. The J segment lost 2 bases and the V segment lost 5 bases, leaving 3 bases of the junction unmatched. Germline lookup yields CDR1 SGHTA and CDR2 FQGNSA. The sample comes from a study of identical twins. General study findings and limits: A cross-sectional statistical analysis, not follow-up of the same donors, supported the conclusions. Insertion counts were lower in abundant cord blood beta clonotypes, a trend that memory repertoires did not show. Out-of-frame alpha sequences common to twins exhibited a surplus of low generation probability.

The donor group consisted entirely of healthy Caucasians. These data are also associated with another study on yellow fever vaccine responses in identical twins.

The sequencing sample was made of CD4+ T cells sorted from blood. This TCR was sampled from a woman under 30 in good health. This chain connects TRBV7-2 to TRBJ2-7; TRBD1 aligns across 10 bases. The chain's CDR3 is CASSPTGGPYEQYF. The DNA for the CDR3 is TGTGCCAGCAGCCCGACAGGGGGCCCCTACGAGCAGTACTTC.